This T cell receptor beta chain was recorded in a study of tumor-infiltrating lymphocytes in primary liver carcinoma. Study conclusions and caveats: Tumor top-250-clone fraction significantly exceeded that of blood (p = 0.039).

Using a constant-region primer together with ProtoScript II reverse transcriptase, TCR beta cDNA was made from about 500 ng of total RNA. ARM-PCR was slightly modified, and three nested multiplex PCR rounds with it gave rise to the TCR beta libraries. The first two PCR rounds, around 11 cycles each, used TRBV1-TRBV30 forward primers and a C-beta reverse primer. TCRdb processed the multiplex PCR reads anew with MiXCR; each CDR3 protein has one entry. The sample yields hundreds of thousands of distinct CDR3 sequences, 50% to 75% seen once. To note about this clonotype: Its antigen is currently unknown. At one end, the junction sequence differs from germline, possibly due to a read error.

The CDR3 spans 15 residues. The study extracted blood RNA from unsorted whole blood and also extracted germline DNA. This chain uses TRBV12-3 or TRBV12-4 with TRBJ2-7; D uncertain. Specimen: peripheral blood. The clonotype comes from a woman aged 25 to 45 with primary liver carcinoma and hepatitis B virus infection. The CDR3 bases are TGTGACAGCAGTCCCATAGAAACGTCTGGCTACGAGCAGTACTTC. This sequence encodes CDSSPIETSGYEQYF.